This TCR beta chain was found in a study of blood T cell repertoires in COVID-19. Study at large: Acute and convalescent COVID-19 samples came from the United States, Italy and Spain. PBMCs, B-cell-depleted T cells, or T cells were the source of the cDNA or gDNA that made up the material.

Those enrolled, adults aged roughly 18 to 100 years, came from under 25 US areas. Per the study methods: Reference gene primers were amplified, and this amplification served to estimate nucleated cell counts. Method: immunoSEQ multiplex PCR; TCRdb's copy keeps in-frame clones and lacks some. The V and J calls and clone size are taken from that table; D and trimming were inferred from the DNA. The profile covers hundreds of thousands of clones, with approximately 92% appearing a single time and more than 0.95% taken by the ten largest. The V gene's germline CDR1 is SGHAT and CDR2 FQNNGV. This CDR3 is built from 16 residues. Losses at the gene ends were 5 bases for V and 3 bases for J; bases not matched to a gene: 13.

The chain employs TRBV11-2 and TRBJ2-7; 7 nucleotides line up with TRBD1. What was sequenced was PBMCs or T cells enriched from blood (not recorded which). The receptor was isolated from a man younger than 40 who had recovered from COVID-19. CDR3 loop: CASSPRTGQQDYEQYF. CDR3 sequence (DNA): TGTGCCAGCAGCCCAAGGACGGGACAGCAAGACTACGAGCAGTACTTC.